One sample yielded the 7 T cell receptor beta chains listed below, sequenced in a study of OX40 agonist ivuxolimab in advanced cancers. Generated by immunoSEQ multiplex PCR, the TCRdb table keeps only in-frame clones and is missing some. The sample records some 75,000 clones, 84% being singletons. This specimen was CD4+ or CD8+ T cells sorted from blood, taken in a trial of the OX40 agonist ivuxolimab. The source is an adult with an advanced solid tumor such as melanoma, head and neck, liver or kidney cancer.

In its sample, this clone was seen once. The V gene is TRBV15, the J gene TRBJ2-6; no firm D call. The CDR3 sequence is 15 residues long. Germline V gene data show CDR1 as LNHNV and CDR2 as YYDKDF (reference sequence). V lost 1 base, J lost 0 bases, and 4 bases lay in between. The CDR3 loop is CATSRVSSGANVLTF. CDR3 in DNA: TGTGCCACCAGCAGAGTGAGCTCTGGGGCCAACGTCCTGACTTTC.

The CDR3 nucleotides are TGTGCCATCAGTGAGTCGGGGAGGGTCACTGGCTACACCTTC. Its protein is CAISESGRVTGYTF. The chain combines TRBV10-3 with TRBJ1-2, with D uncertain. Germline CDR1 reads ENHRY; CDR2 reads SYGVKD. Trimming stripped 0 bases from V and 7 bases from J, with 12 bases between. The CDR3 has 14 amino acids.

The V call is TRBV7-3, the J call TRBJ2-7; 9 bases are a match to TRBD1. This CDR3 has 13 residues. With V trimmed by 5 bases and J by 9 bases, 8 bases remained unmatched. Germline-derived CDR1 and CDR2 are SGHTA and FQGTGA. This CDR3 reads CASSLTDRGRQYF. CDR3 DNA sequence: TGTGCCAGCAGCCTTACCGACAGGGGGAGGCAGTACTTC. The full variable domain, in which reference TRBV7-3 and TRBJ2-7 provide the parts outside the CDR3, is GAGVSQTPSNKVTEKGKYVELRCDPISGHTALYWYRQSLGQGPEFLIYFQGTGAADDSGLPNDRFFAVRPEGSVSTLKIQRTERGDSAVYLCASSLTDRGRQYFGPGTRLTVT.

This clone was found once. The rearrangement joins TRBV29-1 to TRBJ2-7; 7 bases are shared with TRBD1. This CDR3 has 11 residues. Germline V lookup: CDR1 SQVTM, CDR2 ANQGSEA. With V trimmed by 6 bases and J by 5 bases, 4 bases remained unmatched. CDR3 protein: CSVFQGDEQYF. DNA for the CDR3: TGCAGCGTCTTCCAGGGGGACGAGCAGTACTTC.

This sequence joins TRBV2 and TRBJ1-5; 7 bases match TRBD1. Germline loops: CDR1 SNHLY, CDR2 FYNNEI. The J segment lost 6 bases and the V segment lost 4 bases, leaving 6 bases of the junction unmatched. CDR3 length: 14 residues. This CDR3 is CASSADRVRQPQHF. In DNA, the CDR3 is TGTGCCAGCAGTGCTGACAGGGTACGTCAGCCCCAGCATTTT.

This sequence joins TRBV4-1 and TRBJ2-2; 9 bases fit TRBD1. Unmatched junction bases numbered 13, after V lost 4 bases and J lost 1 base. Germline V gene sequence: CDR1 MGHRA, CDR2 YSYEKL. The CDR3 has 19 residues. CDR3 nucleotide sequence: TGCGCCAGCAGCCCACGTCAAGTGACAGGGGGAATGAACACCGGGGAGCTGTTTTTT. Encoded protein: CASSPRQVTGGMNTGELFF.

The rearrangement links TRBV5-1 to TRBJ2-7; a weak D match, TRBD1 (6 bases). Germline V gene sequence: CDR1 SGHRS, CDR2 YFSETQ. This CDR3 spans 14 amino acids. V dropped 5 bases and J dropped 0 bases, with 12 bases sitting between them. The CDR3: CASRLQGLSYEQYF. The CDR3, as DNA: TGCGCCAGCAGACTACAGGGCCTCTCCTACGAGCAGTACTTC. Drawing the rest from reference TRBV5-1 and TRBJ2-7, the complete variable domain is KAGVTQTPRYLIKTRGQQVTLSCSPISGHRSVSWYQQTPGQGLQFLFEYFSETQRNKGNFPGRFSGRQFSNSRSEMNVSTLELGDSALYLCASRLQGLSYEQYFGPGTRLTVT.